This TCR beta chain was recorded in a study of persistence of HIV-infected CD4 T cells. Study background: Isolated cells were CMV- and HIV-1 Gag-responding CD4+ T cells.

This clone has only one observation. Its antigen is unknown. At one end, the junction sequence differs from germline, possibly due to a read error. Sequencing used immunoSEQ version 4 in survey mode. Profiled with immunoSEQ multiplex PCR; TCRdb holds only in-frame clones, not every one. This table holds tens of thousands of clones, around 82% found once. An overlapping HIV-1 Gag peptide pool stimulated these cells at 0.95 to 1 ug/peptide/mL. Sorted nonresponding memory CD4+ T cells were CD40L-negative, CD69-negative, CD45RO-high. From germline, CDR1 is MNHEY and CDR2 SVGEGT. The CDR3 is made up of 12 amino acids.

Sample: CD4+ T cells sorted from PBMCs after approximately 19-hour stimulation, taken from a patient who received antiretroviral therapy. The rearrangement uses TRBV6-2 or TRBV6-3 and TRBJ1-1; no definite D call. The TCR comes from an adult woman with HIV who was CMV-seropositive. CDR3 DNA: TGTGCCAGCAGTTACTCCTTGACGTTTCGAGATTTT. This translates into CASSYSLTFRDF.